The 28 T cell receptor beta chains in this list originate from one sample, sequenced in a study of PD-L1 blockade in urothelial cancer. TCRdb's table, derived via immunoSEQ multiplex PCR, lists solely in-frame clones and lacks some. The sample includes 30,000 to 40,000 clones, roughly 36% of them seen just once. The sequences come from tumor tissue, collected before atezolizumab (anti-PD-L1) treatment. Receptors originate from a man aged 60 to 69 with urothelial cancer.

The chain employs TRBV19 and TRBJ2-2, with 8 bases matching TRBD1. From germline, CDR1 is LNHDA and CDR2 SQIVND (reference sequence). The CDR3 has 15 residues. The V and J ends lost 5 bases and 6 bases, in that order; junction bases with no gene match: 8. CDR3: CASSPRTGWAGELFF. Here the CDR3 DNA reads TGTGCCAGTAGTCCRAGGACAGGGTGGGCCGGGGAGCTGTTTTTT.

Here the CDR3 reads CASSERRVGTDTQYF. As DNA, the CDR3 is TGTGCCAGCAGTGAACGGCGGGTTGGCACAGATACGCAGTATTTT. V gene TRBV9 combines with J gene TRBJ2-3; possibly TRBD2 for D (5 bases). The CDR3 totals 15 residues. Per the germline V gene, CDR1 is SGDLS and CDR2 is YYNGEE. V lost 5 bases and J lost 1, with 14 bases in between.

This CDR3 is CASSLVAGELFF. In DNA, the CDR3 is TGTGCCAGCAGCCTTGTAGCCGGGGAGCTGTTTTTT. V and J are TRBV9 and TRBJ2-2, with D unresolved. The CDR3 contains 12 residues. Trimming cost V 4 bases and J 6 bases, with 7 bases left between them. Germline CDR1 is SGDLS and CDR2 is YYNGEE.

By sample fraction, this clone is medium-sized. The rearrangement links TRBV6-8 to TRBJ2-7; TRBD1 might be the D (6 bases). The CDR3 has 14 residues. From germline, CDR1 is MNHGY and CDR2 SAAAGT. V lost 0 bases and J lost 3, with 9 bases in between. The CDR3 DNA is TGTGCCAGCAGTTACTCCAGGGGTTTCTACGAGCAGTACTTC. It encodes CASSYSRGFYEQYF.

The V and J genes are TRBV14 and TRBJ1-1; D gene uncertain. The CDR3 contains 13 residues. V dropped 3 bases and J dropped 2 bases, with 7 bases sitting between them. Germline lookup yields CDR1 SGHDN and CDR2 FVKESK. This CDR3 reads CASSQTPNTEAFF. The CDR3 DNA reads TGTGCCAGCAGCCAGACTCCTAACACTGAAGCTTTCTTT. The complete variable domain, with remaining parts taken from reference TRBV14 and TRBJ1-1, reads EAGVTQFPSHSVIEKGQTVTLRCDPISGHDNLYWYRRVMGKEIKFLLHFVKESKQDESGMPNNRFLAERTGGTYSTLKVQPAELEDSGVYFCASSQTPNTEAFFGQGTRLTVV.

The chain joins TRBV15 to TRBJ1-5; D uncertain. Trimming left V 4 bases short and J 4 bases short, with 14 bases between. Germline CDR1 LNHNV, CDR2 YYDKDF (reference sequence). The CDR3 consists of 15 residues. The CDR3 DNA is TGTGCCACCAGCAAAGACGGGCTAACTAATCAGCCCCAGCATTTT. Its protein is CATSKDGLTNQPQHF. Based on the CDR3 plus reference TRBV15 and TRBJ1-5, the full variable domain is DAMVIQNPRYQVTQFGKPVTLSCSQTLNHNVMYWYQQKSSQAPKLLFHYYDKDFNNEADTPDNFQSRRPNTSFCFLDIRSPGLGDTAMYLCATSKDGLTNQPQHFGDGTRLSIL.

The J gene is TRBJ2-5, the V gene TRBV7-2; D is unresolved. Germline CDR1 SGHTA, CDR2 FQGNSA. The CDR3 runs 13 residues. The V gene lost 1 base and the J gene lost 3 bases, with 6 bases spanning the gap. CDR3 DNA sequence: TGTGCCAGCAGCTTAGGCCGAAAAGAGACCCAGTACTTC. It codes for CASSLGRKETQYF.

The rearrangement joins TRBV10-2 to TRBJ2-3, with a tentative D call TRBD2 (6 bases). Trimming removed 3 bases at V and 5 bases at J, with 12 bases between. Germline V gives CDR1 WSHSY, CDR2 SAAADI. The CDR3 covers 14 residues. The CDR3, as DNA: TGCGCCAGCAGTGAAAGGAGGGGAGAAGATACGCAGTATTTT. Its protein product is CASSERRGEDTQYF.

V and J are TRBV6-8 and TRBJ2-7; 7 bases are a match to TRBD2. V lost 0 bases, J lost 1 base, and 3 bases stayed unmatched. Germline V CDR1 and CDR2: MNHGY, SAAAGT. This CDR3 spans 15 amino acids. The CDR3 region has the DNA TGTGCCAGCAGTTACTCCCCGGGGGGATCCTACGAGCAGTACTTC. Residues: CASSYSPGGSYEQYF.

V gene TRBV18 combines with J gene TRBJ1-2, with a weak D call TRBD1 (6 bases). Germline CDR1 reads KGHSH; CDR2 reads LQKENI. Trimming shortened V by 3 bases and J by 5 bases, and 19 bases separated the two germline ends. The CDR3 is 16 amino acids. The CDR3 region is CASSPPEGGAGYGYTF. CDR3 bases: TGTGCCAGCTCACCCCCCGAGGGGGGGGCGGGGTATGGCTACACCTTC.

Note on this clone: The junction departs from germline at one end; a sequencing error may be responsible. This chain uses TRBV28 with TRBJ2-3, with D hard to call. This CDR3 has 14 amino acids. Germline CDR1 and CDR2: MDHEN and SYDVKM. CDR3 DNA sequence: TGTGCTAGCAGTTTCGTGGCAGGCACAGATACGCAGTATTTT. It specifies CASSFVAGTDTQYF.

This clone was seen ten or more times. The V call is TRBV11-3, the J call TRBJ2-7; a weak D match, TRBD1 (5 bases). The CDR3 runs 14 residues. V was trimmed by 5 bases and J by 6 bases, leaving 17 bases between them. Looked up from germline, CDR1 is SGHNT and CDR2 is YENEEA. The CDR3 is CASSPRGGLGEQYF. The CDR3 region has the DNA TGTGCCAGCAGCCCTAGGGGCGGTTTGGGCGAGCAGTACTTC.

The chain joins TRBV7-1 to TRBJ2-7; possible D gene TRBD2, 6 bases. TRBV7-1 is an ORF for which the function is uncertain. V lost 5 bases to trimming and J lost 8 bases, with 16 bases between them. The CDR3 extends over 13 amino acids. The DNA for the CDR3 is TGTGCCAGCAGCCTCACGACTAGGACTAAGCAGTACTTC. Amino acids: CASSLTTRTKQYF.

This rearrangement joins TRBV6-8 to TRBJ1-4; 11 bases agree with TRBD1. The CDR3 loop spans 18 amino acids. J lost 6 bases, V lost 4 bases, and 13 bases had no gene match. Germline V lookup: CDR1 MNHGY, CDR2 SAAAGT. The CDR3 DNA is TGTGCCAGCAGTTTTGACTTTCCGGGACAGGGGGAGTATGAAAAACTGTTTTTT. Amino acids: CASSFDFPGQGEYEKLFF.

This clone has just a few counts. The chain is built from TRBV11-3 and TRBJ1-1, with 9 bases fitting TRBD1. Germline values: CDR1 SGHNT, CDR2 YENEEA. J lost 11 bases, V lost 5 bases, and 12 bases had no gene match. The CDR3 covers 14 residues. CDR3 residues: CASSNDRGQGLAFF. The CDR3, as DNA: TGTGCCAGCAGCAACGATCGGGGACAGGGTTTGGCTTTCTTT. Filled out from reference TRBV11-3 and TRBJ1-1, the complete variable domain reads EAGVVQSPRYKIIEKKQPVAFWCNPISGHNTLYWYLQNLGQGPELLIRYENEEAVDDSQLPKDRFSAERLKGVDSTLKIQPAELGDSAVYLCASSNDRGQGLAFFGQGTRLTVV.

J is TRBJ1-1 and V is TRBV19; 10 nucleotides align to TRBD1. CDR1 and CDR2 (germline): LNHDA, SQIVND (reference sequence). With V trimmed by 5 bases and J by 3 bases, 6 bases remained unmatched. This CDR3 is 15 amino acids long. Here the CDR3 DNA reads TGTGCCAGTAGTTTCGGGACAGGGGCCCACACTGAAGCTTTCTTT. Its protein product is CASSFGTGAHTEAFF.

This clone was seen at least ten times. The chain has TRBV11-3 and TRBJ2-7; TRBD2 matches 7 bases. Germline V gene lookup returns CDR1 SGHNT and CDR2 YENEEA. The V segment lost 0 bases and the J segment 5 bases; nucleotides outside the gene matches: 10. The CDR3 contains 16 residues. The CDR3 bases are TGTGCCAGCAGCTTAGAGCTAGCGGCCCCTGCGGACGAGCAGTACTTC. Translating it yields CASSLELAAPADEQYF.

The chain joins TRBV19 to TRBJ1-2, with D maybe TRBD1 (5 bases). Germline V gene data show CDR1 as LNHDA and CDR2 as SQIVND (reference sequence). Trimming pared 8 bases from V and 4 bases from J, leaving 17 bases between. The CDR3 has 14 residues. CDR3 bases: TGTGCCAGTGCGGGGACGCAAGTGACCTATGGCTACACCTTC. This encodes CASAGTQVTYGYTF.

V is TRBV18 and J is TRBJ2-1; 9 nucleotides line up with TRBD2. Germline V CDR1 and CDR2: KGHSH, LQKENI. The length of the CDR3 is 15 residues. Trimming took 5 bases from V and 8 from J; bases not matched to a gene: 10. Here the CDR3 reads CASSGTSPPWDEQFF. CDR3 DNA sequence: TGTGCCAGCTCAGGGACTAGCCCCCCTTGGGATGAGCAGTTCTTC.

The genes are TRBV19 and TRBJ2-4; 7 positions agree with TRBD1. The V and J ends lost 5 bases and 2 bases, in that order; junction bases with no gene match: 6. This CDR3 spans 15 amino acids. The germline V gene encodes CDR1 LNHDA and CDR2 SQIVND (reference sequence). The CDR3 region has the DNA TGTGCCAGTAGTCGGGACAGCGCTACCAAAAACATTCAGTACTTC. It encodes CASSRDSATKNIQYF.

This chain links TRBV29-1 with TRBJ2-3, with D possibly matching TRBD2 (5 bases). Germline V gives CDR1 SQVTM, CDR2 ANQGSEA. The CDR3 has 14 residues. Trimming removed 1 base from V and 1 base from J, with 9 bases in between. For the CDR3, the DNA is TGCAGCGTTGAAGTGCAGGAGGGCACAGATACGCAGTATTTT. It is translated as CSVEVQEGTDTQYF.

The CDR3 DNA is TGTGCCAGTAGTGTTCGGACTCACTCTGGGGCCAACGTCCTGACTTTC. It codes for CASSVRTHSGANVLTF. V usage is TRBV19 and J usage is TRBJ2-6; D may be TRBD2 (5 bases). V lost 5 bases and J lost 0, with 11 bases in between. The CDR3 has 16 residues. Germline CDR1 LNHDA, CDR2 SQIVND (reference sequence).

The chain carries TRBV5-1 and TRBJ1-1; no firm D call. The V and J ends lost 0 bases and 0 bases respectively, with 6 bases between them. The CDR3 has 14 amino acids. The germline CDR1 and CDR2 sequences are SGHRS and YFSETQ. Here the CDR3 DNA reads TGCGCCAGCAGCTTGGACGGTCTGAACACTGAAGCTTTCTTT. It encodes CASSLDGLNTEAFF.

The chain has TRBV7-7 and TRBJ2-7; TRBD1 aligns across 9 bases. This CDR3 has 14 residues. CDR1 is SSHAT, CDR2 FNYEAQ, per germline (reference sequence). Unmatched junction bases numbered 6, after V lost 4 bases and J lost 5 bases. The CDR3 sequence is CASSYRTGVDEQYF. DNA for the CDR3: TGTGCCAGCAGCTACCGGACAGGGGTCGACGAGCAGTACTTC.

The rearrangement links TRBV18 to TRBJ1-5; D unclear. Germline-derived CDR1 and CDR2 are KGHSH and LQKENI. The V gene lost 5 bases and the J gene lost 10 bases, with 15 bases spanning the gap. The CDR3 covers 13 residues. This chain's CDR3 is CASSARLTGPQHF. CDR3 nucleotide sequence: TGTGCCAGCTCAGCACGACTGACCGGACCCCAGCATTTT. The variable domain in full, with the rest retrieved from reference TRBV18 and TRBJ1-5, is NAGVMQNPRHLVRRRGQEARLRCSPMKGHSHVYWYRQLPEEGLKFMVYLQKENIIDESGMPKERFSAEFPKEGPSILRIQQVVRGDSAAYFCASSARLTGPQHFGDGTRLSIL.

This chain connects TRBV6-8 to TRBJ1-1; D is unresolved. CDR1 and CDR2 from the germline V gene are MNHGY and SAAAGT. V was trimmed by 3 bases and J by 8 bases, leaving 13 bases between them. The CDR3 consists of 13 residues. The CDR3 coding sequence is TGTGCCAGCAGTTATATGAAGTCCCAGGAAGCTTTCTTT. As protein: CASSYMKSQEAFF.

The genes are TRBV18 and TRBJ2-3, with D perhaps assigned TRBD1 or TRBD2 (5 bases each). The CDR3 is made up of 17 amino acids. Trimming took 2 bases from V and 2 from J, leaving 17 bases between them. Germline CDR1 KGHSH, CDR2 LQKENI. Here the CDR3 reads CASSPYGAGDLTDTQYF. CDR3 nucleotides: TGTGCCAGCTCACCATACGGGGCCGGGGACCTCACAGATACGCAGTATTTT.

The chain uses TRBV30 and TRBJ2-3; TRBD1 might be the D (5 bases). Germline V gives CDR1 GTSNPN, CDR2 SVGIG (reference sequence). This CDR3 has 13 residues. Trimming removed 2 bases at V and 6 bases at J, with 12 bases between. CDR3 residues: CAWSRGSGDTQYF. CDR3 in DNA: TGTGCCTGGAGTAGGGGATCAGGGGATACGCAGTATTTT.